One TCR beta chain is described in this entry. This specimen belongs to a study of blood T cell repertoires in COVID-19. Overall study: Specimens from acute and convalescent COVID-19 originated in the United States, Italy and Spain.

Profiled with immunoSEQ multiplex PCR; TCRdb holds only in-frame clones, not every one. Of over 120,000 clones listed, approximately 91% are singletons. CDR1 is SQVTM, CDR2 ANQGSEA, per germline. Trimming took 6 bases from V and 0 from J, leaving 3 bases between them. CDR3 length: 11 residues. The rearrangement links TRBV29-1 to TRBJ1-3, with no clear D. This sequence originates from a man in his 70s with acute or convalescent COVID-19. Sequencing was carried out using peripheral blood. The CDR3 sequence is CSVLSGNTIYF. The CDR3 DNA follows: TGCAGCGTCCTCTCTGGAAACACCATATATTTT.